Below are 27 T cell receptor beta chains sequenced from a single sample in a study of blood T cell repertoires in COVID-19. TCRdb keeps only in-frame clones here, not all; method: immunoSEQ multiplex PCR. Altogether around 300,000 clones are present, 87% being singletons, with the ten largest covering roughly 6.2%. The sample was PBMCs or T cells enriched from blood (not recorded which). These receptor sequences come from a woman aged 40 to 49 who had recovered from COVID-19.

The chain is built from TRBV21-1 and TRBJ1-2. TRBV21-1 is listed as a pseudogene. The CDR3 sequence is 10 residues long. CDR3 residues: CASSPYGYTF. The CDR3 DNA reads TGTGCCAGCAGCCCGTATGGCTACACCTTC.

The CDR3 is CASSFFEPRNQPQHF. The CDR3 bases are TGTGCCAGCAGTTTTTTCGAGCCTCGGAATCAGCCCCAGCATTTT. V and J are TRBV28 and TRBJ1-5; no firm D call. The germline V and J ends were trimmed by 3 bases and 4 bases, with 13 bases remaining between them. CDR3 length: 15 amino acids. From germline, CDR1 is MDHEN and CDR2 SYDVKM.

V is TRBV7-9 and J is TRBJ1-1; D is uncertain. CDR1 is SEHNR and CDR2 is FQNEAQ in the germline V gene (reference sequence). The CDR3 has 11 amino acids. Trimming left V 2 bases short and J 12 bases short, with 10 bases between. CDR3 sequence reads: CASSLSSRTFF. In DNA, the CDR3 is TGTGCCAGCAGCTTATCGTCGAGGACTTTCTTT.

Written as DNA, the CDR3 is TGCGCCAGCAGCCACCCCGGGAGTAGCGGGAGCTCCTACGAGCAGTACTTC. Translating it yields CASSHPGSSGSSYEQYF. The chain carries TRBV5-1 and TRBJ2-7, with 9 bases fitting TRBD2. The germline V gene encodes CDR1 SGHRS and CDR2 YFSETQ. V was clipped by 4 bases and J by 0 bases; unmatched bases: 11. The CDR3 runs to 17 residues.

The genes are TRBV12-5 and TRBJ2-5, with 7 nucleotides matching TRBD1. The CDR3 covers 13 residues. Germline V gene lookup returns CDR1 LGHNT and CDR2 FRNRAP. Trimming cost V 6 bases and J 5 bases; bases outside gene matches: 6. CDR3 coding DNA: TGTGCTAGTGGCGTAGGGGGCGGGGAGACCCAGTACTTC. Translated, it gives CASGVGGGETQYF.

The chain couples TRBV7-9 to TRBJ2-1; D is possibly TRBD2 (5 bases). The germline V and J ends were trimmed by 2 bases and 8 bases, with 13 bases remaining between them. The CDR3 extends over 14 amino acids. Germline CDR1 is SEHNR and CDR2 is FQNEAQ (reference sequence). The CDR3 sequence is CASSLFTRADEQFF. The CDR3 DNA reads as TGTGCCAGCAGCTTATTTACGAGGGCGGATGAGCAGTTCTTC.

The genes are TRBV19 and TRBJ1-3; D perhaps matches TRBD1 (6 bases). The germline V gene encodes CDR1 LNHDA and CDR2 SQIVND (reference sequence). V was clipped by 2 bases and J by 8 bases, with 19 bases between them. The CDR3 has 16 residues. The CDR3 DNA reads TGTGCCAGTAGTATAAGGGACAACCAACCGAAGGACACCATATATTTT. As protein: CASSIRDNQPKDTIYF.

The rearrangement uses TRBV5-1 and TRBJ1-1, with D maybe TRBD1 (6 bases). Per germline, CDR1 SGHRS and CDR2 YFSETQ. The CDR3 has 14 residues. V dropped 4 bases and J dropped 9 bases, with 19 bases sitting between them. CDR3 sequence reads: CASSRDVRTDKAFF. In DNA form, the CDR3 reads TGCGCCAGCAGCCGGGATGTAAGGACAGACAAAGCTTTCTTT.

J is TRBJ2-6 and V is TRBV29-1, with TRBD2 matching over 7 bases. The germline gives CDR1 SQVTM, CDR2 ANQGSEA. CDR3 length: 14 amino acids. V shed 4 bases, J shed 4 bases, and the junction held 4 bases outside the gene matches. The CDR3 sequence: CSVVGGDGANVLTF. DNA for the CDR3: TGCAGCGTTGTTGGGGGGGACGGGGCCAACGTCCTGACTTTC.

The V and J genes are TRBV24-1 and TRBJ2-7; maybe TRBD2 (6 bases). Germline lookup yields CDR1 KGHDR and CDR2 SFDVKD. The CDR3 spans 13 residues. Trimming pared 5 bases from V and 4 bases from J, leaving 11 bases between. The CDR3 sequence: CATSGGGEYEQYF. CDR3 nucleotide sequence: TGTGCCACCAGTGGGGGCGGGGAGTACGAGCAGTACTTC.

Worth noting for this clone: Other nucleotide sequences from this sample produce the same CDR3. The genes are TRBV6-1 and TRBJ1-5; 7 bases map to TRBD1. The CDR3 has 14 residues. Germline CDR1 reads MNHNS; CDR2 reads SASEGT. The V gene end was trimmed by 2 bases and the J gene end by 7 bases; junction bases not matched to a gene: 5. As DNA, the CDR3 is TGTGCCAGCAGTGAATCAGGGGGAGGACAGCCCCAGCATTTT. It translates to CASSESGGGQPQHF.

V is TRBV24-1 and J is TRBJ2-1, with 9 bases lining up with TRBD1. With 3 bases clipped from V and 0 bases from J, the junction kept 14 bases outside the gene matches. This CDR3 is 20 amino acids long. Germline V gene sequence: CDR1 KGHDR, CDR2 SFDVKD. The CDR3 nucleotides are TGTGCCACCAGTGATCCAGATCGGGGACAGGGATTGAGCTCCTACAATGAGCAGTTCTTC. Protein: CATSDPDRGQGLSSYNEQFF.

The rearrangement links TRBV4-3 to TRBJ1-3; 8 bases align to TRBD1. Germline V gene sequence: CDR1 LGHNA, CDR2 YSLEER. The CDR3 has 16 residues. Trimming took 1 base from V and 4 from J; bases not matched to a gene: 6. The CDR3 spells CASSQGTGGRGNTIYF. CDR3 DNA: TGCGCCAGCAGCCAAGGAACAGGGGGTAGGGGAAACACCATATATTTT.

The V call is TRBV3-1 (or the pseudogene TRBV3-2), the J call TRBJ2-7; TRBD1 might be the D (6 bases). This CDR3 comprises 14 residues. The V gene's germline CDR1 is LGHDT and CDR2 YNNKEL (reference sequence). Trimming took off 4 bases at V and 5 bases at J, with 15 bases between the two ends. CDR3 amino acids: CASSPRWAGDEQYF. CDR3 coding DNA: TGTGCCAGCAGCCCCCGATGGGCAGGGGACGAGCAGTACTTC.

V is TRBV7-2 and J is TRBJ1-1, with D possibly being TRBD1 (6 bases). Germline values: CDR1 SGHTA, CDR2 FQGNSA. The CDR3 is 14 amino acids. Trimming removed 5 bases from V and 3 bases from J, with 13 bases in between. This CDR3 reads CASSVYRDHTEAFF. The CDR3 DNA is TGTGCCAGCAGCGTTTACAGGGATCACACTGAAGCTTTCTTT.

The chain employs TRBV19 and TRBJ1-1, with D tentatively TRBD1 (5 bases). The V and J ends lost 6 bases and 3 bases respectively, with 11 bases between them. The CDR3 is 13 amino acids. CDR1 and CDR2 (germline): LNHDA, SQIVND (reference sequence). DNA for the CDR3: TGTGCCAGTAGCGGGGGGGTTCACACTGAAGCTTTCTTT. Amino acids: CASSGGVHTEAFF.

CDR3 sequence: CASSLGFGMGETQYF. CDR3 nucleotide sequence: TGTGCCAGCAGCTTAGGATTCGGGATGGGAGAGACCCAGTACTTC. J is TRBJ2-5 and V is TRBV7-2; possibly TRBD2 for D (5 bases). In germline, CDR1 is SGHTA, CDR2 FQGNSA. The CDR3 loop spans 15 amino acids. Trimming removed 1 base from V and 4 bases from J, with 13 bases in between.

The V gene is TRBV5-1, the J gene TRBJ2-3, with TRBD1 matching 7 bases. With V trimmed by 4 bases and J by 2 bases, 7 bases remained unmatched. This CDR3 contains 15 residues. The V gene's germline CDR1 is SGHRS and CDR2 YFSETQ. The DNA for the CDR3 is TGCGCCAGCAGCGCACGGGACAGAACCACAGATACGCAGTATTTT. This encodes CASSARDRTTDTQYF.

V is TRBV9 and J is TRBJ1-5; 9 bases fit TRBD1. The V segment lost 0 bases and the J segment 7 bases; nucleotides outside the gene matches: 2. This CDR3 spans 14 amino acids. Per germline, CDR1 SGDLS and CDR2 YYNGEE. CDR3: CASSVGTGDQPQHF. The CDR3 nucleotides read TGTGCCAGCAGCGTAGGGACAGGGGACCAGCCCCAGCATTTT.

The chain has TRBV9 and TRBJ2-2, with a tentative D call TRBD1 (6 bases). There are 17 residues in the CDR3. The germline CDR1 and CDR2 sequences are SGDLS and YYNGEE. Trimming stripped 4 bases from V and 0 bases from J, with 16 bases between. CDR3 nucleotides: TGTGCCAGCAGCCTCTCGCGGCAGGGGCCGAACACCGGGGAGCTGTTTTTT. It yields the protein CASSLSRQGPNTGELFF. Looking up the rest from reference TRBV9 and TRBJ2-2 gives the full variable domain: DSGVTQTPKHLITATGQRVTLRCSPRSGDLSVYWYQQSLDQGLQFLIQYYNGEERAKGNILERFSAQQFPDLHSELNLSSLELGDSALYFCASSLSRQGPNTGELFFGEGSRLTVL.

The rearrangement joins TRBV3-1 (or the pseudogene TRBV3-2) to TRBJ2-3; D is perhaps TRBD2 (6 bases). The CDR3 sequence is 15 residues long. V was pared by 0 bases and J by 4 bases, with 11 bases between. Looked up from germline, CDR1 is LGHDT and CDR2 is YNNKEL (reference sequence). The CDR3 region has the DNA TGTGCCAGCAGCCAAGACGGGCCGGGGGCAGATACGCAGTATTTT. It specifies CASSQDGPGADTQYF.

The V call is TRBV6-6, the J call TRBJ2-7; TRBD2 aligns across 10 bases. The CDR3 is 14 residues long. Trimming took 7 bases from V and 6 from J; bases not matched to a gene: 9. The germline gives CDR1 MNHNY, CDR2 SVGAGI (reference sequence). The CDR3 nucleotides read TGTGCCAGCACCACCGGGACTAGCGACTTCGAGCAGTACTTC. Translation gives CASTTGTSDFEQYF.

The chain couples TRBV11-2 to TRBJ1-2, with D unclear. Germline V gene lookup returns CDR1 SGHAT and CDR2 FQNNGV. Trimming removed 2 bases from V and 0 bases from J, with 13 bases in between. This CDR3 is 16 amino acids long. This chain's CDR3 is CASSLTDTGSNYGYTF. The DNA of the CDR3 is TGTGCCAGCAGCTTAACCGACACCGGATCTAACTATGGCTACACCTTC. Based on the CDR3 plus reference TRBV11-2 and TRBJ1-2, the full variable domain is EAGVAQSPRYKIIEKRQSVAFWCNPISGHATLYWYQQILGQGPKLLIQFQNNGVVDDSQLPKDRFSAERLKGVDSTLKIQPAKLEDSAVYLCASSLTDTGSNYGYTFGSGTRLTVV.

This clone was detected once. The J gene is TRBJ1-4, the V gene TRBV30, with 8 bases aligning to TRBD1. Germline V lookup: CDR1 GTSNPN, CDR2 SVGIG (reference sequence). J was trimmed by 3 bases and V by 2 bases; bases with no gene match: 5. The CDR3 has 15 amino acids. The CDR3 spells CAWSKTGDSNEKLFF. Here the CDR3 DNA reads TGTGCCTGGAGTAAGACAGGGGATTCTAATGAAAAACTGTTTTTT.

The V and J genes are TRBV2 and TRBJ1-2; maybe TRBD1 (5 bases). CDR1 and CDR2 from the germline V gene are SNHLY and FYNNEI. Trimming stripped 3 bases from V and 3 bases from J, with 5 bases between. The CDR3 runs to 12 residues. The CDR3 loop is CASSDRDYGYTF. The CDR3 DNA is TGTGCCAGCAGTGACAGGGACTATGGCTACACCTTC.

The chain's CDR3 is CASAEQGLSTDTQYF. As DNA, the CDR3 is TGTGCCAGTGCTGAACAGGGGTTGAGCACAGATACGCAGTATTTT. The chain recombines TRBV19 with TRBJ2-3, with 7 bases matching TRBD1. V was pared by 8 bases and J by 0 bases, with 8 bases of the junction left unmatched. Germline V CDR1 and CDR2: LNHDA, SQIVND (reference sequence). The CDR3 sequence is 15 residues long.

The CDR3 loop reads CASSDDRVSPLHF. The CDR3 bases are TGTGCCAGCAGCGACGACAGGGTTTCACCCCTCCACTTT. The chain couples TRBV6-2 or TRBV6-3 to TRBJ1-6, with 7 bases aligning to TRBD1. This CDR3 is 13 amino acids long. The J segment lost 9 bases and the V segment lost 6 bases, leaving 5 bases of the junction unmatched. Germline V gives CDR1 MNHEY, CDR2 SVGEGT.